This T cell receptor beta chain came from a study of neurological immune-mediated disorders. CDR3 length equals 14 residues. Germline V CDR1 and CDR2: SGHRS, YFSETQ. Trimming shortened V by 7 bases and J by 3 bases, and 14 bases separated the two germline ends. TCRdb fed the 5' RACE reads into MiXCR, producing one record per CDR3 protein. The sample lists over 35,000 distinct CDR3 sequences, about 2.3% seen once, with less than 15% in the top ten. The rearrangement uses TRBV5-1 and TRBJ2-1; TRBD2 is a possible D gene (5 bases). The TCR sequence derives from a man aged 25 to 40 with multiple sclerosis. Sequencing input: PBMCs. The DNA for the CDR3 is TGCGCCAGCGCTATCTCCGACTACTACAATGAGCAGTTCTTC. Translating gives CASAISDYYNEQFF.